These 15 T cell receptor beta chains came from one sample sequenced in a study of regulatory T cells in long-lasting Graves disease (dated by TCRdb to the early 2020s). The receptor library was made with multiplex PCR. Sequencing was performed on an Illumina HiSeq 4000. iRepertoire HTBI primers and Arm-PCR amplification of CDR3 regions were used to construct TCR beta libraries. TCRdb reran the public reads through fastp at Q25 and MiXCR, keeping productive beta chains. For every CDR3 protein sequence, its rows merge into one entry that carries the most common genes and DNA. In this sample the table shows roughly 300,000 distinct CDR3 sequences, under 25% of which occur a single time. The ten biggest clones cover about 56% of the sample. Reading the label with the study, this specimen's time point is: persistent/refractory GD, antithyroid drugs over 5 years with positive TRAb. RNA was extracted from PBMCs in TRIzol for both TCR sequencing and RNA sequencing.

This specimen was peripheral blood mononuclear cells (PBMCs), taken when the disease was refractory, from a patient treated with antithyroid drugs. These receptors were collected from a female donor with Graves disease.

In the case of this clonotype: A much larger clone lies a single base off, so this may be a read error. The CDR3 region has the DNA TGTGCCAGCAGTCCCGCCGCCTCTGGGGCCAACGTCCCGACTTTC. Its protein product is CASSPAASGANVPTF. The gene calls are TRBV12-3 or TRBV12-4 and TRBJ2-6; D perhaps matches TRBD1 (5 bases). This CDR3 has 15 amino acids.

As DNA, the CDR3 is TGTGCCAGTAGTACAGGGGGCTATGAGACCCAGTACTTC. Its protein product is CASSTGGYETQYF. The J gene is TRBJ2-5, the V gene TRBV19, with TRBD1 identical over 8 bases. Germline CDR1 is LNHDA and CDR2 is SQIVND (reference sequence). V gave up 4 bases and J gave up 5 bases; unmatched junction bases: 3. The CDR3 runs 13 residues.

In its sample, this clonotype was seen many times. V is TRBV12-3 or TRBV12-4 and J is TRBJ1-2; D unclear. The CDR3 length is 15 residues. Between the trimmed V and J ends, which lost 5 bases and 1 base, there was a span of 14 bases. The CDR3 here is CASSQWAGINYGYTF. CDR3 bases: TGTGCCAGCAGTCAATGGGCAGGAATTAACTATGGCTACACCTTC.

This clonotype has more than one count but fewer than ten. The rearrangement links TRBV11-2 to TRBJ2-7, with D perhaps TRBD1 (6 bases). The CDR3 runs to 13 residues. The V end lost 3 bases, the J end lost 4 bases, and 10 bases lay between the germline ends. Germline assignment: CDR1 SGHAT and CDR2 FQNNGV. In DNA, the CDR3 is TGTGCCAGCAGCTTGAAAGGACAGTACGAGCAGTACTTC. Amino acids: CASSLKGQYEQYF.

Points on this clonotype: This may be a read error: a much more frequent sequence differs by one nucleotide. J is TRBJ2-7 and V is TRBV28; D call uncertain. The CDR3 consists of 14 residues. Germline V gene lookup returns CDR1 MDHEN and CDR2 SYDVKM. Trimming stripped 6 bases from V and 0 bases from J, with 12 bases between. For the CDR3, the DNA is TGTGCCAGCAGGTCACCAGCGTACTCCTACGAGCAGTACTTC. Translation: CASRSPAYSYEQYF.

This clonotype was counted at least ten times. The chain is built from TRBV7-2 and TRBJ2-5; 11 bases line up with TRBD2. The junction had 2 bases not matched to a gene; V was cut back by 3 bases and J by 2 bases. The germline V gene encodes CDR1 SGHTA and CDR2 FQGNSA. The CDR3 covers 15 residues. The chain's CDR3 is CASSFRLAGQETQYF. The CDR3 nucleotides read TGTGCCAGCAGCTTTAGACTAGCGGGGCAAGAGACCCAGTACTTC. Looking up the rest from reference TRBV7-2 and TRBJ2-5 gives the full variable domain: GAGVSQSPSNKVTEKGKDVELRCDPISGHTALYWYRQSLGQGLEFLIYFQGNSAPDKSGLPSDRFSAERTGGSVSTLTIQRTQQEDSAVYLCASSFRLAGQETQYFGPGTRLLVL.

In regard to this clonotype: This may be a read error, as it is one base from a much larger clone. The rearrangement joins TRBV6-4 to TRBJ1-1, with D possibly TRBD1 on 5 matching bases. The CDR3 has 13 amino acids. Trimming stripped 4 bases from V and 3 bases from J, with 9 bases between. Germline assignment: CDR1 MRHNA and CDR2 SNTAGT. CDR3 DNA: TGTGCCAGCAGTGTACAGGAGGACACTGAAGCTTTCTTT. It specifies CASSVQEDTEAFF.

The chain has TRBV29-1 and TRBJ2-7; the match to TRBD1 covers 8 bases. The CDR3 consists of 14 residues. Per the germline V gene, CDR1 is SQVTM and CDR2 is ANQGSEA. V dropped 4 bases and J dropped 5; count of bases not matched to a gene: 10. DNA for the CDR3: TGCAGCGTTGGTAGTGGACAGGGATCCCACGAGCAGTACTTC. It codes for CSVGSGQGSHEQYF.

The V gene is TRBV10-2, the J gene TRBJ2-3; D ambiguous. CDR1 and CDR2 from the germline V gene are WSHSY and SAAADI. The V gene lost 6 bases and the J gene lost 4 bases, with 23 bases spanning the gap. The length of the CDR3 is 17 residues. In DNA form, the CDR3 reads TGCGCCAGCAGCGACCTCCTGTCGTGGGGTGGCTCAGATACGCAGTATTTT. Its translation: CASSDLLSWGGSDTQYF.

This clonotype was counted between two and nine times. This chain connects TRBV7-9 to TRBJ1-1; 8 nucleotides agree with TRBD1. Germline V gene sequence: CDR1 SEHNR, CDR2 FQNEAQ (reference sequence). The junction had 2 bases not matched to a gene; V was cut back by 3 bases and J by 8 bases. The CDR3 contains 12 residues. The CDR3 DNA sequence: TGTGCCAGCAGCTTTGGACAGGGAGAAGCTTTCTTT. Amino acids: CASSFGQGEAFF.

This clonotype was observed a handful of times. The CDR3 coding sequence is TGTGCCAGCTCCCGTGGGGACGGCCGTGGTGCTTTCTTT. Encoded protein: CASSRGDGRGAFF. The V call is TRBV28, the J call TRBJ1-1; tentative D call: TRBD1 (5 bases). There are 13 residues in the CDR3. Germline V lookup: CDR1 MDHEN, CDR2 SYDVKM. Between the trimmed V and J ends, which lost 8 bases and 11 bases, there was a span of 21 bases.

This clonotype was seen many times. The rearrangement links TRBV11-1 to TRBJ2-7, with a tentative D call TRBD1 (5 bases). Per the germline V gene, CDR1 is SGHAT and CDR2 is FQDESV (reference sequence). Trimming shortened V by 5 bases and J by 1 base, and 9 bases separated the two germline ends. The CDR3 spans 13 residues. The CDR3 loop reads CASSMTESYEQYF. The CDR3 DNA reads TGTGCCAGCAGCATGACAGAATCCTACGAGCAGTACTTC.

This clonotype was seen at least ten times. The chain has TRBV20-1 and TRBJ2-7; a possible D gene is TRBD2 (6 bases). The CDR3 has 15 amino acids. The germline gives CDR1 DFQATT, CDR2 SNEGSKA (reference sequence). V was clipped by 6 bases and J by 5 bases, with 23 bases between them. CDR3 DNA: TGCAGTGCCCTGAACCGACTAGGAAACGGGGACGAGCAGTACTTC. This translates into CSALNRLGNGDEQYF.

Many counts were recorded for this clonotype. The CDR3: CASSGGTLAKNIQYF. Here the CDR3 DNA reads TGTGCCAGCAGTGGGGGGACTCTAGCCAAAAACATTCAGTACTTC. The chain joins TRBV2 to TRBJ2-4; possibly TRBD2 for D (6 bases). CDR3 length: 15 amino acids. Trimming took off 4 bases at V and 0 bases at J, with 10 bases between the two ends. The V gene's germline CDR1 is SNHLY and CDR2 FYNNEI.

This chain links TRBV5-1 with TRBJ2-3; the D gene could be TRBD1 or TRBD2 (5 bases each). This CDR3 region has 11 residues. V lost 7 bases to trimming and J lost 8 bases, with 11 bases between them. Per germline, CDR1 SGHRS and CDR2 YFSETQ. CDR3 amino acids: CASSVGATQYF. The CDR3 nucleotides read TGCGCCAGCTCCGTCGGGGCTACGCAGTATTTT.